This TCR beta chain was sequenced during a study of cytomegalovirus exposure and HLA in healthy donors. CDR1 is SGHVS and CDR2 is FNYEAQ in the germline V gene. J lost 2 bases, V lost 5 bases, and 9 bases had no gene match. The CDR3 has 18 residues. Primers: 60 Vbeta forward and 13 Jbeta reverse. The data were produced by immunoSEQ multiplex PCR, yet TCRdb's version contains in-frame clones alone and is incomplete. The data show 150,000 or so clones, with 70% seen just once and 4.7% held by the top ten. Material for sequencing was PBMCs. V gene TRBV7-6 combines with J gene TRBJ2-3, with 14 nucleotides matching TRBD2. This clonotype was obtained from a man in his late teens or twenties in good health and CMV-seropositive. The DNA of the CDR3 is TGTGCCAGCAGCCCTGGACTAGCGGGAGGCCTCACCACAGATACGCAGTATTTT. As protein: CASSPGLAGGLTTDTQYF.